A single T cell receptor beta chain is shown here with its context. Antigen: not known. Donors in the study were healthy people who gave bone marrow. The data are from a study of cytomegalovirus exposure and HLA in healthy donors. Study-wide results and limits: A later analysis appeared to link common viral pathogens to several of the most significant clusters.

Both 60 Vbeta primers and 13 Jbeta primers went into the PCR. Data came from immunoSEQ multiplex PCR; TCRdb stores just in-frame clones and leaves some out. The sample has 130,000 to 150,000 clones, around 82% seen once; the top ten hold about 3.2%. The CDR3 consists of 15 residues. Germline CDR1 SNHLY, CDR2 FYNNEI. This receptor was identified in a female donor in good health and CMV-seronegative. Sequences were obtained from PBMCs. V usage is TRBV2 and J usage is TRBJ2-5; D unresolved. The J call may be incorrect, as the DNA end agrees better with TRBJ2-7. The CDR3 sequence is CASSEVLGRAYEQYF. CDR3 DNA: TGTGCCAGCAGTGAAGTATTGGGCAGAGCCTACGAGCAGTACTTC.